Sequencing of this T cell receptor (beta chain) was carried out in a study of blood T cell repertoires in COVID-19. Across the whole study: The origin of the acute and convalescent COVID-19 samples was the United States, Italy and Spain. T cells, B-cell-depleted T cells, or PBMCs provided the cDNA or gDNA that served as material.

Per the germline V gene, CDR1 is GTSNPN and CDR2 is SVGIG (reference sequence). After removal of 0 bases from V and 5 bases from J, the junction contained 12 bases not matched to a gene. This CDR3 has 16 amino acids. TCRdb keeps only in-frame clones here, not all; method: immunoSEQ multiplex PCR. The data contain some 71,000 clones, approximately 80% of them singletons. V is TRBV30 and J is TRBJ2-7; the match to TRBD2 covers 8 bases. The material sequenced was peripheral blood. This sequence was found in a woman between 45 and 60 years old with acute or convalescent COVID-19. CDR3 residues: CAWSVLASGPPDEQYF. In nucleotides, the CDR3 is TGTGCCTGGAGTGTACTGGCTAGCGGGCCCCCCGACGAGCAGTACTTC.